This entry lists 20 T cell receptor beta chains sequenced from one sample in a study of OX40 agonist ivuxolimab in advanced cancers. Sequencing was performed with immunoSEQ multiplex PCR; in TCRdb, only in-frame clones are kept and a portion is missing. This table holds about 62,000 clones, over 90% found once. The sample here was CD4+ or CD8+ T cells sorted from blood, taken in a trial of the OX40 agonist ivuxolimab. These receptors were collected from an adult with an advanced solid tumor such as melanoma, head and neck, liver or kidney cancer.

The genes are TRBV5-5 and TRBJ1-6, with TRBD1 identical over 8 bases. Germline V CDR1 and CDR2: SGHKS, YYEKEE (reference sequence). The trim removed 1 base at V and 7 bases at J, leaving 7 bases unmatched. The CDR3 runs 16 residues. The CDR3, as DNA: TGTGCCAGCAGCTTGAAGGCAGGGGGCTTGAATTCACCCCTCCACTTT. Translating it yields CASSLKAGGLNSPLHF.

This chain joins TRBV9 and TRBJ2-3, with 9 bases matching TRBD1. CDR3 length: 15 residues. The J segment lost 6 bases and the V segment lost 4 bases, leaving 9 bases of the junction unmatched. Per germline, CDR1 SGDLS and CDR2 YYNGEE. The CDR3 spells CASSRGTGKVDTQYF. The CDR3 nucleotides are TGTGCCAGCAGCCGCGGGACAGGGAAGGTGGATACGCAGTATTTT.

This clone appeared once. This chain joins TRBV7-9 and TRBJ1-1; no reliable D call. Trimming left V 3 bases short and J 3 bases short, with 5 bases between. Germline V gene data show CDR1 as SEHNR and CDR2 as FQNEAQ (reference sequence). The CDR3 is made up of 12 amino acids. The CDR3 loop reads CASSFWDTEAFF. The CDR3 coding sequence is TGTGCCAGCAGCTTTTGGGACACTGAAGCTTTCTTT.

This sequence joins TRBV21-1 and TRBJ2-2; the table calls TRBD2, which could not be checked here. TRBV21-1 is a pseudogene segment. The CDR3 sequence is 12 residues long. The CDR3 coding sequence is TGTGCCAGCAGGAGCGGCACCGGGGAGCTGTTTTTT. Translated: CASRSGTGELFF.

This chain links TRBV14 with TRBJ2-7; D is uncertain. CDR1 is SGHDN, CDR2 FVKESK, per germline. The CDR3 runs to 11 residues. Trimming left V 5 bases short and J 7 bases short, with 9 bases between. DNA for the CDR3: TGTGCCAGCAGCATACGACAAGAGCAGTACTTC. It specifies CASSIRQEQYF.

The chain links TRBV13 to TRBJ1-2; 8 bases map to TRBD1. Trimming cost V 7 bases and J 8 bases; bases outside gene matches: 12. The germline V gene encodes CDR1 PRHDT and CDR2 FYEKMQ (reference sequence). The CDR3 has 14 residues. The CDR3 region has the DNA TGTGCCAGCACCTCGACAGGGGCTTATGGGGGCTACACCTTC. This gives the protein CASTSTGAYGGYTF.

J is TRBJ2-1 and V is TRBV7-6, with D hard to call. The CDR3 is made up of 12 amino acids. V was clipped by 1 base and J by 5 bases, with 3 bases between them. CDR1 is SGHVS, CDR2 FNYEAQ, per germline. CDR3 sequence: CASSLVHNEQFF. CDR3 nucleotides: TGTGCCAGCAGCTTAGTCCACAATGAGCAGTTCTTC.

The chain employs TRBV15 and TRBJ1-2, with 7 bases matching TRBD1. The V gene's germline CDR1 is LNHNV and CDR2 YYDKDF (reference sequence). V shed 1 base and J 6 bases; nucleotides not matched to a gene: 5. CDR3 length: 14 amino acids. For the CDR3, the DNA is TGTGCCACCAGCAGAGTAGGGCAGGGGGATGGCTACACCTTC. Protein product: CATSRVGQGDGYTF.

This chain connects TRBV27 to TRBJ1-5; D call uncertain. The V and J ends lost 5 bases and 7 bases respectively, with 15 bases between them. The CDR3 has 14 residues. Germline-derived CDR1 and CDR2 are MNHEY and SMNVEV (reference sequence). CDR3 DNA: TGTGCCAGCAGTCCCCGACCCGATTCACAGCCCCAGCATTTT. It is translated as CASSPRPDSQPQHF.

V is TRBV19 and J is TRBJ1-5; 7 nucleotides agree with TRBD1. CDR3 length: 16 amino acids. Germline V gives CDR1 LNHDA, CDR2 SQIVND (reference sequence). Trimming cost V 10 bases and J 0 bases; bases outside gene matches: 12. This CDR3 is CATTDTGVGSNQPQHF. The DNA of the CDR3 is TGTGCCACTACCGATACAGGGGTAGGTAGCAATCAGCCCCAGCATTTT.

The rearrangement uses TRBV7-9 and TRBJ2-5; 10 bases map to TRBD2. With V trimmed by 5 bases and J by 5 bases, 11 bases remained unmatched. Germline V gene lookup returns CDR1 SEHNR and CDR2 FQNEAQ (reference sequence). The CDR3 is 16 amino acids. CDR3 protein: CASSPRRAGGPETQYF. CDR3 sequence (DNA): TGTGCCAGCAGCCCTCGACGAGCGGGAGGGCCGGAGACCCAGTACTTC.

V usage is TRBV5-4 and J usage is TRBJ1-3; the D gene is possibly TRBD1 (5 bases). The V gene lost 4 bases and the J gene lost 8 bases, with 16 bases spanning the gap. The germline V gene has CDR1 SGHNT and CDR2 YYREEE (reference sequence). CDR3 size: 14 residues. The CDR3 nucleotides read TGTGCCAGCAGCCTCTCGGGACTCCCCGACACCATATATTTT. Translated, it gives CASSLSGLPDTIYF.

The V gene is TRBV4-1, the J gene TRBJ1-5; D is undetermined. This CDR3 is 15 amino acids long. Looked up from germline, CDR1 is MGHRA and CDR2 is YSYEKL. The V end lost 1 base, the J end lost 6 bases, and 13 bases lay between the germline ends. The CDR3 is CASSQAPGRSQPQHF. In DNA form, the CDR3 reads TGCGCCAGCAGCCAAGCTCCGGGTAGGTCTCAGCCCCAGCATTTT.

The chain has TRBV19 and TRBJ2-7; 9 bases line up with TRBD2. This CDR3 region has 17 residues. With V trimmed by 2 bases and J by 0 bases, 8 bases remained unmatched. From germline, CDR1 is LNHDA and CDR2 SQIVND (reference sequence). CDR3 nucleotide sequence: TGTGCCAGTAGTATAATAGCGGGAGTTGCAAGCTCCTACGAGCAGTACTTC. As protein: CASSIIAGVASSYEQYF. Supplemented by reference TRBV19 and TRBJ2-7, the full variable domain reads DGGITQSPKYLFRKEGQNVTLSCEQNLNHDAMYWYRQDPGQGLRLIYYSQIVNDFQKGDIAEGYSVSREKKESFPLTVTSAQKNPTAFYLCASSIIAGVASSYEQYFGPGTRLTVT.

V usage is TRBV7-9 and J usage is TRBJ1-4; D gene uncertain. The CDR3 consists of 14 residues. Germline loops: CDR1 SEHNR, CDR2 FQNEAQ (reference sequence). V was cut by 3 bases and J by 8 bases, with 13 bases left in between. CDR3 nucleotides: TGTGCCAGCAGCTTGACCTTGGGTGCGGAAAAACTGTTTTTT. Its protein is CASSLTLGAEKLFF.

The V and J genes are TRBV9 and TRBJ2-2, with D perhaps matching TRBD2 (6 bases). The CDR3 spans 17 residues. V lost 4 bases to trimming and J lost 0 bases, with 16 bases between them. Germline values: CDR1 SGDLS, CDR2 YYNGEE. CDR3 nucleotide sequence: TGTGCCAGCAGCTCTCCTCGGGCGGGGCCGAACACCGGGGAGCTGTTTTTT. It specifies CASSSPRAGPNTGELFF.

The V call is TRBV4-1, the J call TRBJ1-5, with 7 nucleotides matching TRBD1. This CDR3 is 15 amino acids long. The germline gives CDR1 MGHRA, CDR2 YSYEKL. V shed 8 bases, J shed 1 base, and the junction held 8 bases outside the gene matches. CDR3 sequence: CASQATGQSNQPQHF. DNA for the CDR3: TGCGCCAGCCAGGCGACAGGGCAGAGCAATCAGCCCCAGCATTTT.

V gene TRBV9 combines with J gene TRBJ2-7; 10 nucleotides line up with TRBD2. The CDR3 has 15 amino acids. Germline V gives CDR1 SGDLS, CDR2 YYNGEE. The V and J ends lost 4 bases and 2 bases, in that order; junction bases with no gene match: 6. Written as DNA, the CDR3 is TGTGCCAGCAGCCCCCCTAGCGGGGGTGCCTACGAGCAGTACTTC. It is translated as CASSPPSGGAYEQYF.

The chain combines TRBV5-1 with TRBJ2-1, with unresolved D. With 5 bases removed from V and 8 bases from J, the gap between germline ends came to 14 bases. This CDR3 has 13 residues. The germline V gene has CDR1 SGHRS and CDR2 YFSETQ. CDR3 region: CASRYDGWDEQFF. The CDR3 nucleotides read TGCGCCAGCAGATATGACGGGTGGGATGAGCAGTTCTTC.

The rearrangement uses TRBV9 and TRBJ2-2; D uncertain. The ends were cut back, 4 bases at V and 6 bases at J, with 10 bases in the middle. Germline-derived CDR1 and CDR2 are SGDLS and YYNGEE. The CDR3 is 13 residues long. CDR3 protein: CASSLTKSGELFF. The CDR3, as DNA: TGTGCCAGCAGCCTCACTAAGTCCGGGGAGCTGTTTTTT.